This T cell receptor beta chain was sequenced for a study of CD8 T cells in ankylosing spondylitis. Study outcomes and limitations: What appeared characteristic of ankylosing spondylitis blood was a TCR beta motif of seven to nine highly homologous variants.

Trimming stripped 4 bases from V and 1 base from J, with 15 bases between. Germline-derived CDR1 and CDR2 are SGHRS and YFSETQ. The CDR3 length is 15 residues. This clonotype was seen repeatedly, ten times or more. Its antigen is unidentified. Via MiXCR, TCRdb re-called the 5' RACE reads, giving one row per CDR3 protein. Found here are approximately 260,000 distinct CDR3 sequences, roughly 8.6% of them singletons; the top ten hold nearly 7%. The sequenced sample was blood, either unsorted or a sorted T cell fraction (not recorded which). J is TRBJ2-7 and V is TRBV5-1; D remains unclear. The TCR comes from a male donor with ankylosing spondylitis or in good health (not recorded which). The CDR3 bases are TGCGCCAGCAGCCCGTGGCCTTCCGCATCCTACGAGCAGTACTTC. Its protein product is CASSPWPSASYEQYF.